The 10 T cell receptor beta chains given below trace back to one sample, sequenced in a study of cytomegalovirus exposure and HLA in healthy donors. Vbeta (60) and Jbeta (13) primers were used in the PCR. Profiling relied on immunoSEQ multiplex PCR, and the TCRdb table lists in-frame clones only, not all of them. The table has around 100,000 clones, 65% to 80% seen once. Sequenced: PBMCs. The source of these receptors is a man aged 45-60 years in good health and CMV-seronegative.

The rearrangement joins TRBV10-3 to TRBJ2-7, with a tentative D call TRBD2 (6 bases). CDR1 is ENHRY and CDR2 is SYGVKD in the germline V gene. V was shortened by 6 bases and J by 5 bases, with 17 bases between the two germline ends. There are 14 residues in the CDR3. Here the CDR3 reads CAISGSGGRHEQYF. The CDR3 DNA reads TGTGCCATCAGCGGCAGTGGAGGGCGACACGAGCAGTACTTC.

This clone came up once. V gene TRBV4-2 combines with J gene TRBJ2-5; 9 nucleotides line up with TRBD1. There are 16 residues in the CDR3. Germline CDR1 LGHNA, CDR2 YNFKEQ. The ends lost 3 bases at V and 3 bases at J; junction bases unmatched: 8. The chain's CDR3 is CASSHEIRTGEETQYF. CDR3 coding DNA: TGTGCCAGCAGCCACGAAATAAGGACAGGGGAAGAGACCCAGTACTTC.

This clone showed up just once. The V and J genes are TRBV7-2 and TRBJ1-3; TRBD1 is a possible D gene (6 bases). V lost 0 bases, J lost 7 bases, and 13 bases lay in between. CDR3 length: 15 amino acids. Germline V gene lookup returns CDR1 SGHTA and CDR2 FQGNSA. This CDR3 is CASSLALGGQNTIYF. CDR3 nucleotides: TGTGCCAGCAGCTTAGCGCTGGGGGGGCAGAACACCATATATTTT. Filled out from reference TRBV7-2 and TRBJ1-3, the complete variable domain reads GAGVSQSPSNKVTEKGKDVELRCDPISGHTALYWYRQSLGQGLEFLIYFQGNSAPDKSGLPSDRFSAERTGGSVSTLTIQRTQQEDSAVYLCASSLALGGQNTIYFGEGSWLTVV.

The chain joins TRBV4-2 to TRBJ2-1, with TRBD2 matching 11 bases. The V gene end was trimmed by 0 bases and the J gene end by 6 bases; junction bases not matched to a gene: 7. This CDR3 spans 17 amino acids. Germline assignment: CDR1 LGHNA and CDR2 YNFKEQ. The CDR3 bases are TGTGCCAGCAGCCAAGACAAGGGGACTAGCGGAGTCAATGAGCAGTTCTTC. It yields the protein CASSQDKGTSGVNEQFF.

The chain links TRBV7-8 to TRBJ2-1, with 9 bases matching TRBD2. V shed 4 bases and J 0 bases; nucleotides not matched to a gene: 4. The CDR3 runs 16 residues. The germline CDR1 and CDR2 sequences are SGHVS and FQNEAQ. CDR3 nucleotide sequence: TGTGCCAGCAGCTCCCTTAGCGGGAGCTCCTACAATGAGCAGTTCTTC. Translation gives CASSSLSGSSYNEQFF.

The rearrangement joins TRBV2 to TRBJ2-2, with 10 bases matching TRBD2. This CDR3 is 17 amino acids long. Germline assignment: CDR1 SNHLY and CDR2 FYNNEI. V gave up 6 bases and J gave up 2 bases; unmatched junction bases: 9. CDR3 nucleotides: TGTGCCAGCAGCCGGGAGACTAGCGGGCACAACACCGGGGAGCTGTTTTTT. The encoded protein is CASSRETSGHNTGELFF.

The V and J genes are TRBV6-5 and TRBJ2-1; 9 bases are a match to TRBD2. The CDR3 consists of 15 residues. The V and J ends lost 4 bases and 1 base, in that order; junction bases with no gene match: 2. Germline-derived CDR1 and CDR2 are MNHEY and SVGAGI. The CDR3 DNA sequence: TGTGCCAGCAGTTCTAGCGGGGATTCCTACAATGAGCAGTTCTTC. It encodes CASSSSGDSYNEQFF.

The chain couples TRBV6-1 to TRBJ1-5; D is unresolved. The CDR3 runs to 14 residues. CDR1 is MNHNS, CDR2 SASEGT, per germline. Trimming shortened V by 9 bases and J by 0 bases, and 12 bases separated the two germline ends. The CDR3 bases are TGTGCCAGTCTTCTTCGGGGTAGCAATCAGCCCCAGCATTTT. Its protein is CASLLRGSNQPQHF.

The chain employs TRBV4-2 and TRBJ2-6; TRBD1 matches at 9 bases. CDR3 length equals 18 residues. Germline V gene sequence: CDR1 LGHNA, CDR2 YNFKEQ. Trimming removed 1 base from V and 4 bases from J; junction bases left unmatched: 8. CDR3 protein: CASSQGPWTGAGANVLTF. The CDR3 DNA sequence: TGTGCCAGCAGCCAAGGCCCCTGGACAGGGGCAGGGGCCAACGTCCTGACTTTC.

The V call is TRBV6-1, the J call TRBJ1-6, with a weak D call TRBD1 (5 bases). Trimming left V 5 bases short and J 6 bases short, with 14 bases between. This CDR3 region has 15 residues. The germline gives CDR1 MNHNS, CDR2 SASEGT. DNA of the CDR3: TGTGCCAGCAGTACGGCTAGGGGACTTAATTCACCCCTCCACTTT. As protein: CASSTARGLNSPLHF.